Presented here are 2 T cell receptor beta chains from one specimen sequenced in a study of cytomegalovirus exposure and HLA in healthy donors. Researchers ran the PCR with 60 Vbeta and 13 Jbeta primers. Clones were sequenced by immunoSEQ multiplex PCR, and TCRdb holds only the in-frame ones, with some missing. The repertoire consists of 180,000 or so clones, with about four fifths occurring once and the leading ten covering approximately 2.1%. The specimen sequenced was PBMCs. Receptors were obtained from a woman aged 25 to 39 in good health and CMV-seronegative.

The rearrangement links TRBV4-2 to TRBJ2-7; 9 nucleotides align to TRBD2. From germline, CDR1 is LGHNA and CDR2 YNFKEQ. The V gene end was trimmed by 3 bases and the J gene end by 1 base; junction bases not matched to a gene: 10. The CDR3 consists of 17 residues. CDR3 residues: CASSQAPLSGGSYEQYF. CDR3 nucleotide sequence: TGTGCCAGCAGCCAGGCACCGTTAAGCGGGGGGTCCTACGAGCAGTACTTC.

V is TRBV19 and J is TRBJ1-1, with 8 bases identical to TRBD1. CDR1 and CDR2 from the germline V gene are LNHDA and SQIVND (reference sequence). The CDR3 consists of 17 residues. V lost 7 bases, J lost 1 base, and 14 bases stayed unmatched. CDR3 bases: TGTGCCAGTAAGCGCGGACAGGGATTTACCTCGAACACTGAAGCTTTCTTT. Translation: CASKRGQGFTSNTEAFF.